This entry describes one TCR beta chain. It has no known antigen specificity. Per-nucleotide qualities are absent, and no much larger clonotype sits a single base away. The sample comes from a study of T cell repertoires in cytomegalovirus infection (dated by TCRdb to between 2018 and 2020). Regarding the study in general: The HLA type of each donor mattered for the analysis, because public TCR beta signatures pointed to carriage of CMV infection along with the matching HLA type.

The paper as a whole reports these results and caveats: Carriers of CMV infection plus the relevant HLA type were discriminated by the cumulative frequency of public TCR beta family members in the study cohort and in an independent roughly 320-donor cohort. The ex vivo response was dominated by HLA-C-restricted CMV-specific TCR beta clonotypes, which also provided the single most frequent clonotype in two of eight donors.

TCRdb lists the instrument as Illumina HiSeq 1500. Through fastp at Q25 and MiXCR, TCRdb rebuilt clones from the public reads, retaining in-frame beta chains. Under each unique CDR3 protein, matching rows form one entry showing the most common genes and DNA. Within this sample are under 350,000 distinct CDR3 sequences, with roughly a tenth of them counted one time only. The top ten clonotypes cover less than 3% of the sample. The junction shows trimming of 7 bases on V and 9 bases on J, plus 13 bases between the germline ends. CDR1 SNHLY and CDR2 FYNNEI are derived from the germline V gene. Counted from cysteine to phenylalanine, this CDR3 has 13 amino acids. Just CDR3 DNA is preserved here, 39 bases in frame from base 1.

The chain is assembled from TRBV2 and TRBJ1-6, with a weak D call of TRBD1 (5 bases match). Sequenced: PBMCs. The receptor was derived from a human donor in good health (CMV status not recorded). Some clones in this sample may be carry-over from other donors' samples. The CDR3 reads as follows: CASTVGAGSPLHF. The DNA is as follows: TGTGCCAGCACGGTCGGGGCTGGTTCACCCCTCCACTTT.